These T cell receptor beta chains were read from a single sample in a study of blood T cell repertoires in COVID-19. The protocol was immunoSEQ multiplex PCR, while the TCRdb copy is restricted to in-frame clones and leaves out a portion. This sample has about 60,000 clones, with roughly 80% found just once. Sequences were obtained from PBMCs or T cells enriched from blood (not recorded which). Receptor source: a woman between 40 and 55 years old with acute COVID-19. The CDR3 runs from the conserved cysteine through the conserved F or W. Each record gives: CDR3 DNA, CDR3 protein, V gene, J gene, clone size, D gene. The D gene is left open where the match is weak. Where a row states a size, it is once, few, many or the class of an expanded clone; other rows omit it.

CDR3nt: TGTGCCAGCAGCCAAAAGTCTAGCGGGAGCTACGAGCAGTACTTC
CDR3aa: CASSQKSSGSYEQYF
v_gene: TRBV5-4
j_gene: TRBJ2-7
abundance: once
d_gene: TRBD2

CDR3nt: TGCGCCAGCAGCCCCGTGGTTAGCGGGGGGAACAATGAGCAGTTCTTC
CDR3aa: CASSPVVSGGNNEQFF
v_gene: TRBV5-1
j_gene: TRBJ2-1
abundance: few
d_gene: TRBD2

CDR3nt: TGTGCCAGCAGAAAGACAGGGTACAGCAATCAGCCCCAGCATTTT
CDR3aa: CASRKTGYSNQPQHF
v_gene: TRBV6-5
j_gene: TRBJ1-5
abundance: -
d_gene: TRBD1

CDR3nt: TGCGCCAGCAGCTTCGAGATAGCGGGAGCCTTCAATGAGCAGTTCTTC
CDR3aa: CASSFEIAGAFNEQFF
v_gene: TRBV5-1
j_gene: TRBJ2-1
abundance: -
d_gene: TRBD2

CDR3nt: TGTGCCAGCAACCAAGACAGGGATGGAGGCTACACCTTC
CDR3aa: CASNQDRDGGYTF
v_gene: TRBV6-5
j_gene: TRBJ1-2
abundance: once
d_gene: TRBD1

CDR3nt: TGTGCCAGCACTAACCTGTTTGAGGTGCCAGGGAGGAATGAGCAGTTCTTC
CDR3aa: CASTNLFEVPGRNEQFF
v_gene: TRBV27
j_gene: TRBJ2-1
abundance: -
d_gene: -

CDR3nt: TGCGCCAGCAGGCCGACTAGCGGGACCCAAGAGACCCAGTACTTC
CDR3aa: CASRPTSGTQETQYF
v_gene: TRBV5-1
j_gene: TRBJ2-5
abundance: -
d_gene: TRBD2

CDR3nt: TGCAGCGCAGATCCGGGACTAGCGGGGGTGGATGAGCAGTTCTTC
CDR3aa: CSADPGLAGVDEQFF
v_gene: TRBV29-1
j_gene: TRBJ2-1
abundance: few
d_gene: TRBD2

CDR3nt: TGTGCCAGCAACCTACGGAATAGCGGGGGGACAGATACGCAGTATTTT
CDR3aa: CASNLRNSGGTDTQYF
v_gene: TRBV5-4
j_gene: TRBJ2-3
abundance: -
d_gene: TRBD2

CDR3nt: TGCAGCGTTGAGGCCGGGGGGAGATACAATGAGCAGTTCTTC
CDR3aa: CSVEAGGRYNEQFF
v_gene: TRBV29-1
j_gene: TRBJ2-1
abundance: -
d_gene: TRBD2

CDR3nt: TGCGCCAGCAGCATGGAGCGGGAGACATTGTACTTC
CDR3aa: CASSMERETLYF
v_gene: TRBV5-1
j_gene: TRBJ2-7
abundance: -
d_gene: TRBD2

CDR3nt: TGTGCCAGCAGCCAAGTGACGGGATCCTATAATTCACCCCTCCACTTT
CDR3aa: CASSQVTGSYNSPLHF
v_gene: TRBV14
j_gene: TRBJ1-6
abundance: -
d_gene: -

CDR3nt: TGTGCCAGCAGCCAACGACTAGCGGGGGCCGGCACAGATACGCAGTATTTT
CDR3aa: CASSQRLAGAGTDTQYF
v_gene: TRBV4-2
j_gene: TRBJ2-3
abundance: -
d_gene: TRBD2

CDR3nt: TGTGCCAGCAGTTATGCAGGGGACCCAGATACGCAGTATTTT
CDR3aa: CASSYAGDPDTQYF
v_gene: TRBV7-9
j_gene: TRBJ2-3
abundance: -
d_gene: -

CDR3nt: TGCGCCAGCAGCGAAGGGACAGTTCGTCTCCCCGGGTCACCCCTCCACTTT
CDR3aa: CASSEGTVRLPGSPLHF
v_gene: TRBV5-1
j_gene: TRBJ1-6
abundance: -
d_gene: TRBD1

CDR3nt: TGCAGCGGTACCCTGCCGGGGGGTGAGCAGTACTTC
CDR3aa: CSGTLPGGEQYF
v_gene: TRBV29-1
j_gene: TRBJ2-7
abundance: -
d_gene: TRBD2

CDR3nt: TGTGCCAGCAGTTGGGGGAGGAGGGGGAACACTGAAGCTTTCTTT
CDR3aa: CASSWGRRGNTEAFF
v_gene: TRBV27
j_gene: TRBJ1-1
abundance: -
d_gene: -

CDR3nt: TGTGCCAGCAGCTTAGAGGTCAGGGGGACTGGCTACACCTTC
CDR3aa: CASSLEVRGTGYTF
v_gene: TRBV7-8
j_gene: TRBJ1-2
abundance: -
d_gene: TRBD1

CDR3nt: TGTGCCAGCAGCGCAAGAACAGGGACTAGTCTCAATGAGCAGTTCTTC
CDR3aa: CASSARTGTSLNEQFF
v_gene: TRBV9
j_gene: TRBJ2-1
abundance: -
d_gene: TRBD2

CDR3nt: TGTGCCAGCAGCAAGACAGGGGGACCTAATGAAAAACTGTTTTTT
CDR3aa: CASSKTGGPNEKLFF
v_gene: TRBV7-8
j_gene: TRBJ1-4
abundance: -
d_gene: TRBD1

CDR3nt: TGTGCCAGCAGCGTAGGCCCAGCGGGAGGGCCTAGCACCGGGGAGCTGTTTTTT
CDR3aa: CASSVGPAGGPSTGELFF
v_gene: TRBV9
j_gene: TRBJ2-2
abundance: few
d_gene: TRBD2

CDR3nt: TGTGCCAGCAGCTTAGGCCAGGGAAGCAATCAGCCCCAGCATTTT
CDR3aa: CASSLGQGSNQPQHF
v_gene: TRBV5-5
j_gene: TRBJ1-5
abundance: -
d_gene: -

CDR3nt: TGTGCCAGCAGGTTGTGGGGGACAGGGAACAGCGGCGGGGAGCTGTTTTTT
CDR3aa: CASRLWGTGNSGGELFF
v_gene: TRBV7-3
j_gene: TRBJ2-2
abundance: few
d_gene: TRBD1

CDR3nt: TGTGCCAGCAGCCAAAGAGGGAACTATGGCTACACCTTC
CDR3aa: CASSQRGNYGYTF
v_gene: TRBV12-3/TRBV12-4
j_gene: TRBJ1-2
abundance: -
d_gene: -

CDR3nt: TGTGCCAGTAGGTTCGCCGGGGAGCTGTTTTTT
CDR3aa: CASRFAGELFF
v_gene: TRBV19
j_gene: TRBJ2-2
abundance: few
d_gene: -

CDR3nt: TGTGCCATCAGTGTCAGGGTCCAGGAAAAACTGTTTTTT
CDR3aa: CAISVRVQEKLFF
v_gene: TRBV10-3
j_gene: TRBJ1-4
abundance: -
d_gene: -

CDR3nt: TGTGCCAGTAGTTACGGGACAGACTCAATGTTTCGGCCCCAGCATTTT
CDR3aa: CASSYGTDSMFRPQHF
v_gene: TRBV19
j_gene: TRBJ1-5
abundance: -
d_gene: TRBD1

CDR3nt: TGTGCCAGCAGTTTGCCAGGGGGATACACCGGGGAGCTGTTTTTT
CDR3aa: CASSLPGGYTGELFF
v_gene: TRBV28
j_gene: TRBJ2-2
abundance: -
d_gene: TRBD1

CDR3nt: TGTGCCAGCAGCTTTATAGCGGGGGGGACCGGGGAGCTGTTTTTT
CDR3aa: CASSFIAGGTGELFF
v_gene: TRBV5-5
j_gene: TRBJ2-2
abundance: once
d_gene: TRBD2

CDR3nt: TGTGCCAGCTCACTCGGGAGGGGGGAAAACGAGCAGTACTTC
CDR3aa: CASSLGRGENEQYF
v_gene: TRBV18
j_gene: TRBJ2-7
abundance: -
d_gene: TRBD2

CDR3nt: TGTGCCAGCAGTGACGACAGGAGGAACACCGGGGAGCTGTTTTTT
CDR3aa: CASSDDRRNTGELFF
v_gene: TRBV25-1
j_gene: TRBJ2-2
abundance: -
d_gene: -

CDR3nt: TGTGCCAGTAGTATGGGCAGGGTTATGAACACTGAAGCTTTCTTT
CDR3aa: CASSMGRVMNTEAFF
v_gene: TRBV19
j_gene: TRBJ1-1
abundance: -
d_gene: -

CDR3nt: TGTGCCAGCAGCCAAGATCACAGGGGCGGCTATGACTACACCTTC
CDR3aa: CASSQDHRGGYDYTF
v_gene: TRBV3-1/TRBV3-2
j_gene: TRBJ1-2
abundance: -
d_gene: TRBD1

CDR3nt: TGTGCCAGCAGTCCAGACACTGAAGCTTTCTTT
CDR3aa: CASSPDTEAFF
v_gene: TRBV28
j_gene: TRBJ1-1
abundance: medium-sized
d_gene: -

CDR3nt: TGCAGTGCTAGTAGAAGCGCCTCTGGAAACACCATATATTTT
CDR3aa: CSASRSASGNTIYF
v_gene: TRBV20-1
j_gene: TRBJ1-3
abundance: -
d_gene: -

CDR3nt: TGCAGCGTTGAGATGAGACCGCGGACAGGGGGCTTGGACACTGAAGCTTTCTTT
CDR3aa: CSVEMRPRTGGLDTEAFF
v_gene: TRBV29-1
j_gene: TRBJ1-1
abundance: -
d_gene: TRBD1

CDR3nt: TGTGCCAGCAGCTCGAGCTTCGGGGGGCGGGCCTACAATGAGCAGTTCTTC
CDR3aa: CASSSSFGGRAYNEQFF
v_gene: TRBV4-2
j_gene: TRBJ2-1
abundance: many
d_gene: -

CDR3nt: TGTGCCAGCAACGACCGGGATAAGCAGTTCTTC
CDR3aa: CASNDRDKQFF
v_gene: TRBV6-5
j_gene: TRBJ2-1
abundance: -
d_gene: -

CDR3nt: TGTGCCAGCAGGTCGACAGGGTCCTATGGCTACACCTTC
CDR3aa: CASRSTGSYGYTF
v_gene: TRBV6-5
j_gene: TRBJ1-2
abundance: -
d_gene: TRBD1

CDR3nt: TGCGCCAGCAGCCAGGGACAAAACCAAGAGACCCAGTACTTC
CDR3aa: CASSQGQNQETQYF
v_gene: TRBV5-1
j_gene: TRBJ2-5
abundance: once
d_gene: -

CDR3nt: TGCGCCAGCAGCCAAGACCCAGCGGGGGCTCAGGCCGAGACCCAGTACTTC
CDR3aa: CASSQDPAGAQAETQYF
v_gene: TRBV4-1
j_gene: TRBJ2-5
abundance: once
d_gene: TRBD2

CDR3nt: TGCAGTGCCTCAGGGGGTGAGACCCAGTACTTC
CDR3aa: CSASGGETQYF
v_gene: TRBV20-1
j_gene: TRBJ2-5
abundance: -
d_gene: TRBD1

CDR3nt: TGTGCCAGCAGCACGGGACTAGCGGACACAGATACGCAGTATTTT
CDR3aa: CASSTGLADTDTQYF
v_gene: TRBV7-9
j_gene: TRBJ2-3
abundance: -
d_gene: TRBD2

CDR3nt: TGTGCCAGCAGCCAGCGTTCAGGGCAGTTCTTC
CDR3aa: CASSQRSGQFF
v_gene: TRBV3-1/TRBV3-2
j_gene: TRBJ2-1
abundance: -
d_gene: -

CDR3nt: TGTGCCAGCAGCAGACAGGGTTTGAATTCCGCCGGGGAGCTGTTTTTT
CDR3aa: CASSRQGLNSAGELFF
v_gene: TRBV5-6
j_gene: TRBJ2-2
abundance: -
d_gene: TRBD1

CDR3nt: TGCGCCAGCAGGGGGACAGTACATAGCAATCAGCCCCAGCATTTT
CDR3aa: CASRGTVHSNQPQHF
v_gene: TRBV4-1
j_gene: TRBJ1-5
abundance: -
d_gene: TRBD1

CDR3nt: TGTGCCAGCAGCTTCCTAGCGGGAGTAGTTTACGAGCAGTACTTC
CDR3aa: CASSFLAGVVYEQYF
v_gene: TRBV5-6
j_gene: TRBJ2-7
abundance: -
d_gene: TRBD2

CDR3nt: TGTGCCAGCAGCTTGGCATGGCAATCGTATAGAAACACCATATATTTT
CDR3aa: CASSLAWQSYRNTIYF
v_gene: TRBV5-5
j_gene: TRBJ1-3
abundance: -
d_gene: -

CDR3nt: TGTGCCAGCAGCTTAGGCCTACGAACTCGGGAGTCCGGGGAGCTGTTTTTT
CDR3aa: CASSLGLRTRESGELFF
v_gene: TRBV7-8
j_gene: TRBJ2-2
abundance: few
d_gene: -

CDR3nt: TGTGCCAGCAGCCCCAGTGGCTCCTATAATTCACCCCTCCACTTT
CDR3aa: CASSPSGSYNSPLHF
v_gene: TRBV11-1
j_gene: TRBJ1-6
abundance: -
d_gene: -

CDR3nt: TGTGCCACCAGTGATTTAGGTAAGGGGTCCGGCAATGAGCAGTTCTTC
CDR3aa: CATSDLGKGSGNEQFF
v_gene: TRBV24-1
j_gene: TRBJ2-1
abundance: -
d_gene: -

CDR3nt: TGTGCCAGCAGCCTTGGACTAGCGGGGGGCACCGGGGAGCTGTTTTTT
CDR3aa: CASSLGLAGGTGELFF
v_gene: TRBV7-3
j_gene: TRBJ2-2
abundance: -
d_gene: TRBD2

CDR3nt: TGTGCCAGCAGCCAAGCGGCAGGATACGAGACCCAGTACTTC
CDR3aa: CASSQAAGYETQYF
v_gene: TRBV14
j_gene: TRBJ2-5
abundance: once
d_gene: -